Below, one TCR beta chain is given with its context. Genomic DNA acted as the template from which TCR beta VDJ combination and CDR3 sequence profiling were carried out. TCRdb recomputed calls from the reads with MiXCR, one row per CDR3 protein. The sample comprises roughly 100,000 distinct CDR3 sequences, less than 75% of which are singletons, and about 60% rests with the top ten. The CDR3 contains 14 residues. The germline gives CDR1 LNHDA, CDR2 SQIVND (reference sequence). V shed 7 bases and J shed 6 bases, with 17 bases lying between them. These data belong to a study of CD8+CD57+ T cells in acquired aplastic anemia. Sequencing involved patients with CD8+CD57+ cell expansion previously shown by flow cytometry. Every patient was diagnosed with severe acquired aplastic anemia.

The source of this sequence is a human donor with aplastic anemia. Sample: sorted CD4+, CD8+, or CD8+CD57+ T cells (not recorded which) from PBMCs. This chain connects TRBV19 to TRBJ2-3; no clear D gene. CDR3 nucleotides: TGTGCCAGTATGGGTCTCCAGACGGCGGATACGCAGTATTTT. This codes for CASMGLQTADTQYF.